In this sample, the clone carrying this T cell receptor (beta chain) turned up a few times. Its specificity is unknown. The germline CDR1 and CDR2 sequences are MNHNS and SASEGT. Trimming removed 6 bases at V and 3 bases at J, with 9 bases between. The CDR3 runs to 13 residues. These data are taken from a study of CD8 T cells in ankylosing spondylitis. General study findings and limits: A TCR beta motif of several highly homologous variants appeared characteristic of ankylosing spondylitis blood.

TCRdb called the 5' RACE reads again in MiXCR, with one record for every CDR3 protein. This sample has over 600,000 distinct CDR3 sequences, with 15% to 20% found just once. The chain recombines TRBV6-1 with TRBJ1-3, with D perhaps matching TRBD1 (5 bases). The TCR sequence derives from a male donor with ankylosing spondylitis. The sample taken for sequencing was blood, either unsorted or a sorted T cell fraction (not recorded which). The CDR3 sequence: CASSQGVGNTIYF. As DNA, the CDR3 is TGTGCCAGCAGCCAGGGCGTTGGAAACACCATATATTTT.